This T cell receptor beta chain stems from a study of cytomegalovirus exposure and HLA in healthy donors (TCRdb year 2017). With respect to the entire study: In an earlier analysis of approximately 500 of the donors, approximately 260 Gb of sequence data and 100 million or so unique TCR beta sequences from about 180 million T cells were reported. Approximately 300 gigabases of sequencing data and around 85 million unique TCR sequences made up an early release that covered some 640 HLA-typed donors. Among the roughly 410 genotyped donors, more than 70% belonged to the genetic ancestry cluster associated with self-reported Caucasian donors. The study aimed to test whether cataloging public T cell receptors could reveal signatures of past pathogen exposure. The T cell repertoires of about 700 subjects were profiled by immunosequencing and related to cytomegalovirus serostatus. Besides the first cohort of 500 to 700 subjects, a separate validation cohort made up of 120 different subjects was used. High-throughput TCR immunosequencing, statistical association of individual TCRs with disease status, and machine learning were combined to predict cytomegalovirus infection status. A later analysis re-analyzed previously published TCR beta repertoires from about 600 donors and added high-resolution HLA genotyping to study TCR occurrence patterns. In the later analysis, no new phenotypic data were used to find candidate immune exposures; instead, reliance was placed on TCR beta sequences and their occurrence across donors. In an earlier analysis of 587 of the donors, high-throughput TCR beta sequencing was used to judge whether each TCR beta V gene segment behaved as functional or pseudogenic. Donor age, sex, ethnicity and CMV serostatus were compiled alongside the repertoire data. Genome-wide SNP genotypes for about 65% of the roughly 670 donors were used in a later genetic analysis, which treated that subset as a discovery cohort. All discovery cohort repertoires had been generated using a single sequencing platform. Both class I and class II loci were covered by HLA typing, at four-digit resolution. The number of typed donors differed by locus: roughly 620-640 for A, B, C, DRB1 and DQB1; 522 for DQA1; roughly 600 for DPA1; and 450 to 480 for DPB1. About five DR-DQ haplotypes were handled as single units for association and clustering because linkage in the cohort was strong. Among roughly 400 genotyped donors of the cohort, an average of approximately 250,000 unique TCR beta nucleotide sequences were sequenced per donor, around a sixth of them non-productive. Results the study describes overall, beyond this receptor: Some IMGT-functional V segments, including TRBV6-2 and TRBV6-3, could not be distinguished by the 87-base-pair reads and were therefore excluded. A further reported finding was that TCR beta sequences accurately predicted the HLA-A and HLA-B alleles for most subjects in the first cohort. A cluster of highly shared sequence variants was judged likely to represent a technical artifact of the sequencing pipeline. Strong co-occurrence of HLA alleles, especially DR and DQ, made assigning TCR associations to individual alleles difficult. The classifier was reported to diagnose cytomegalovirus status with high specificity and sensitivity in both the original cohort and the validation cohort. In a later analysis, HLA-associated TCR beta chains showed more clonal expansion and lower generation probabilities than non-associated chains that were equally common. An earlier analysis of around 500 of the donors showed that most TCR beta V segments appeared in productive rearrangements either about 90% or about 30% of the time, which broadly matched IMGT annotations. Most TCR sequences were observed very rarely across donors, whereas some public TCRs were present in many individuals. The earlier analysis of approximately 560 of the donors excluded 15 to 20 rarely observed V segments, including chromosome 9 orphons, because counts were too low. According to a later analysis, parvovirus B19, influenza, CMV and Epstein-Barr virus appeared linked to several top co-occurrence clusters. According to the authors, the approach could potentially be generalized to other disease states and immunological phenotypes. V-gene and J-gene trimming of TCR beta chains was associated with a missense DCLRE1C variant in a later genetic analysis, and the association was replicated in an independent cohort. According to a later genetic analysis, donors in an Asian-associated ancestry cluster had fewer N-insertions in productive TCRs than the approximately 690-donor mean. The cohort was sequenced for TCR beta chains only, and without alpha or paired-chain data the features that could be detected were limited. Three of the identified cytomegalovirus-associated TCR beta chains were confirmed in vitro to be specific for cytomegalovirus antigens. Roughly uniform sequencing depth across donors was assumed in presence/absence analyses, although this assumption may not hold. Linkage disequilibrium might explain the correlated functional status among segregating V segments, but an unknown experimental factor could not be ruled out. Because some donors lacked HLA typing at each locus, the association tests relied only on the typed subset. The only immune exposure information available for the cohort was CMV serostatus. At a false discovery rate of 0.05, a later analysis linked around 17,000 TCR beta sequences to specific HLA alleles. According to a later analysis, TCR association rates differed among HLA loci, with DRB1 alleles showing the most associated TCRs and HLA-C alleles showing the fewest. A later analysis found that most CMV-associated TCR beta chains appeared HLA-restricted, with HLA associations seemingly driven largely by CMV exposure. A total of about 150 TCR beta chains were listed by the study as associated with cytomegalovirus.

On this clone: What this receptor recognizes is not known. Per-base qualities were not stored, and no clone one base away is much larger.

The cohort consisted of 600 to 750 healthy bone marrow donors. Cohort members were all nominally healthy when sampled, although unrecorded immune exposures were likely present. The donor tested CMV seronegative and was one of the 352 seronegative cohort members. Every donor gave a peripheral blood sample, and the peripheral blood mononuclear cells from that sample were used for TCR beta sequencing. Genomic DNA extraction from the blood cell samples was performed with the Qiagen DNeasy Blood Extraction Kit. Receptors were amplified or captured by the immunoSEQ multiplex PCR assay. The multiplex PCR relied on a mix of 60 forward primers for TCR Vbeta segments and 13 reverse primers for TCR Jbeta segments. Amplification of the CDR3 region of rearranged TCR beta genes was performed with a multiplex PCR assay on genomic DNA. The Illumina HiSeq System was used to sequence the amplified TCR beta libraries as 87-base-pair reads. In the original analysis: In a later analysis, roughly 80 million unique TCR beta chains were counted across the approximately 670 repertoires, and about 10 million of these chains were shared by at least two donors. Raw reads were error-corrected and collapsed into unique sequences by a nearest-neighbor algorithm in which closely related sequences were merged to remove PCR and sequencing errors. To assign V, D and J gene segments, CDR3 sequences were aligned to IMGT reference sequences. Each retained sequence needed at least a six-nucleotide match to both a V gene segment and a J gene segment. Rearrangements were called productive when the CDR3 lacked stop codons and stayed in frame with V and J; all others were non-productive. CDR3 was defined by IMGT convention, running from the second conserved V-encoded cysteine to the conserved J-encoded phenylalanine. The earlier analysis of 587 of the donors excluded any sequence lacking an unambiguous match to a single V gene segment. In an earlier analysis of 450 to 700 of the donors, V segments were called functional above 56.7% productive rearrangements and were called segregating when the between-donor standard deviation exceeded 5%. A statistical classification framework was built for diagnosing cytomegalovirus status from the catalog of TCR beta chain sequences. In a later analysis, V and J genes were assigned by comparing TCR nucleotide sequences against IMGT/GENE-DB human TR gene sequences. In a later analysis, CDR3 sequences and most-parsimonious VDJ recombination scenarios were assigned using the TCRdist pipeline. In a later analysis, each TCR beta chain was defined by its CDR3 amino acid sequence together with its V-gene family, and reads without a unique V-gene family were excluded. To address suspected cross-contamination and a sequencing artifact, a later analysis removed under 600 highly shared, low-generation-probability nucleotide sequences. For each public chain, a later analysis derived a clonal expansion index from normalized ranks of inferred template counts within each repertoire. In a later analysis, generation probabilities were computed with a VDJ recombination model fitted to out-of-frame rearrangements, and the resulting probabilities were checked against IGoR. Hypergeometric tests were used in a later analysis to score TCR-TCR, TCR-HLA and TCR-CMV co-occurrence, with a repertoire-size bias correction applied to the TCR pairs. In a later analysis, false discovery rates were estimated by permuting HLA or CMV assignments 20 times. In a later analysis, co-occurring TCRs were grouped with DBSCAN, and TCRdist sequence similarity was added when clustering was performed within HLA-allele-positive subsets. Repertoires with fewer than 30,000 or more than 120,000 public chains were left out of co-occurrence clustering, as were roughly five repertoires with anomalous nucleotide sharing. TCRdb limited this immuneACCESS table to in-frame rearrangements with V and J called. A share of clones is missing; checked studies link under half to unresolved V genes, and the rest is unexplained. For V, J and clone size, that table is used; D and trimming come from the DNA. The sample contains some 140,000 clones, over 70% of them found a single time. The leading ten clones occupy roughly 2.2% of the sample.

The germline V gene supplies CDR1 SGHRS and CDR2 YFSETQ. Reading from cysteine to phenylalanine, the CDR3 counts 14 amino acids. Solely the CDR3 DNA is kept, with 42 bases framed from the first base. Trimming takes 4 bases off V and 5 bases off J; junction bases not matched to a gene: 7. The specimen sequenced was PBMCs. The chain was built from TRBV5-1 and TRBJ2-5, and TRBD2 matches 8 of the central bases. This receptor was obtained from a man in his thirties or forties in good health and CMV-seronegative. The CDR3 region has the sequence CASSPGGAGETQYF. The sequenced DNA is TGCGCCAGCAGCCCCGGGGGGGCCGGGGAGACCCAGTACTTC.